Reported below is one TCR beta chain. There are 18 residues in the CDR3. This sample was taken from a study of blood T cell repertoires in COVID-19. As for the study in general: Sources were T cells, B-cell-depleted T cells, or PBMCs; the material itself was cDNA or gDNA.

Libraries were prepared by immunoSEQ multiplex PCR; TCRdb keeps only in-frame clonotypes and omits some of them. The sample consists of roughly 84,000 clones, roughly 75% of them appearing once. Sequencing input: peripheral blood. The J gene is TRBJ2-3, the V gene TRBV21-1; no DNA check was done on the table's D call, TRBD2. TRBV21-1 is deemed a pseudogene. This receptor was taken from a woman in her forties or fifties with acute or convalescent COVID-19. DNA of the CDR3: TGTGCCAGCAGCAAAGCCTTTCGACTAGCGGGGGACACAGATACGCAGTATTTT. Amino acid sequence: CASSKAFRLAGDTDTQYF.